Here is one T cell receptor (beta chain) with its context. The target antigen is unknown. These data belong to a study of blood T cell dynamics during melanoma immunotherapy. Study background: Metastatic melanoma patients received first-line pembrolizumab or nivolumab plus ipilimumab. General study points: Whether repertoire-driving clones were melanoma-specific could not be determined.

Per the germline V gene, CDR1 is SGHTA and CDR2 is FQGTGA. Trimming stripped 2 bases from V and 8 bases from J, with 12 bases between. This CDR3 is 13 amino acids long. Indicated time point: week 3, after first cycle of checkpoint inhibitor. A fixed DNA input of approximately 400 ng was used per bulk PBMC sample. Clones were read by immunoSEQ multiplex PCR, and TCRdb kept only the in-frame ones, dropping some. Of fewer than 15,000 clones in the sample, more than 80% were seen once. Material: blood, obtained from a patient treated with checkpoint blockade. This TCR came from a human donor with melanoma. This chain connects TRBV7-3 to TRBJ1-2; D call uncertain. CDR3 protein: CASSLGQFVGYTF. The CDR3 coding sequence is TGTGCCAGCAGCTTAGGGCAGTTTGTCGGCTACACCTTC.